This TCR beta chain was captured by sequencing in a study of spatial heterogeneity in lung cancer. This sample's time point: sample taken at primary tumor resection. Researchers sequenced whole RNA taken from tumor, nontumor lung or frozen PBMC without sorting. Samples came from 72 TRACERx patients with untreated early-stage lung cancer. In this sample, this clonotype turned up a few times. CDR3 size: 17 residues. V dropped 3 bases and J dropped 0; count of bases not matched to a gene: 10. In germline, CDR1 is DFQATT, CDR2 SNEGSKA (reference sequence). TCRdb re-called the 5' RACE reads through MiXCR, storing one row per CDR3 protein. This table has about 82,000 distinct CDR3 sequences, 10% to 15% appearing once.

Sequenced material: PBMCs, taken at surgery. The clonotype was recovered from a male donor with early-stage non-small cell lung cancer. The chain carries TRBV20-1 and TRBJ2-2; TRBD2 matches at 7 bases. The CDR3 nucleotides read TGCAGTGCTAGCAGCAGCCTAGCGGACGCGAACACCGGGGAGCTGTTTTTT. It codes for CSASSSLADANTGELFF.